The rows below give T cell receptor beta chains drawn from one sample of a study of blood T cell repertoires in COVID-19. Profiling relied on immunoSEQ multiplex PCR, and the TCRdb table lists in-frame clones only, not all of them. Among about 54,000 clones listed, over 75% were seen once. The sample was peripheral blood. The receptors shown here come from a woman in her 40s with active COVID-19. Both conserved end residues are part of each CDR3. D genes are given only for firm matches. Clone size is stated in some rows and not others, as once, few, many or a class when expanded.

j_call clone_size v_call d_call cdr3_aa cdr3_nt
TRBJ1-2 NA TRBV5-1 NA CASSLLGQEGGYTF TGCGCCAGCAGCTTGCTGGGGCAGGAGGGGGGCTACACCTTC
TRBJ2-3 few TRBV6-5 TRBD2 CASRSGLAGTDTQYF TGTGCCAGCAGATCGGGACTAGCGGGGACAGATACGCAGTATTTT
TRBJ1-1 NA TRBV15 TRBD1 CATSRGTGGNTEAFF TGTGCCACCAGCAGGGGGACAGGGGGGAACACTGAAGCTTTCTTT
TRBJ2-7 NA TRBV30 NA CAWSDDMFEQYF TGTGCCTGGAGCGACGACATGTTTGAGCAGTACTTC
TRBJ1-5 few TRBV25-1 NA CASSESGISNQPQHF TGTGCCAGCAGTGAATCGGGGATTAGCAATCAGCCCCAGCATTTT
TRBJ2-1 NA TRBV5-1 TRBD2 CASSWGSGGLRAEQFF TGCGCCAGCAGCTGGGGGAGCGGGGGGCTCAGGGCCGAGCAGTTCTTC
TRBJ1-1 NA TRBV12-5 NA CASGVGGLTTEAFF TGTGCTAGTGGCGTCGGGGGTTTGACCACTGAAGCTTTCTTT
TRBJ1-1 NA TRBV6-2/TRBV6-3 NA CASSYVSGHLNTEAFF TGTGCCAGCAGTTACGTATCTGGACACCTTAACACTGAAGCTTTCTTT
TRBJ2-2 NA TRBV7-8 NA CASSFFSLSNTGELFF TGTGCCAGCAGCTTTTTTTCCCTCTCGAACACCGGGGAGCTGTTTTTT
TRBJ2-5 NA TRBV5-4 TRBD1 CASRTDRVETQYF TGTGCCAGCAGGACGGACAGGGTTGAGACCCAGTACTTC
TRBJ1-5 NA TRBV4-1 TRBD1 CASSLRDRDGNQPQHF TGCGCCAGCAGCCTCCGGGACAGGGATGGTAATCAGCCCCAGCATTTT
TRBJ2-2 NA TRBV5-1 NA CASSLGGVTGELFF TGCGCCAGCAGCTTGGGCGGGGTCACCGGGGAGCTGTTTTTT
TRBJ2-5 NA TRBV11-3 NA CASSNSVGETQYF TGTGCCAGCAGCAATAGCGTCGGGGAGACCCAGTACTTC
TRBJ2-1 few TRBV14 NA CASSWSSYNEQFF TGTGCCAGCAGCTGGAGCTCCTACAATGAGCAGTTCTTC
TRBJ1-2 few TRBV4-3 TRBD1 CASSHTTGNLYGYTF TGCGCCAGCAGCCACACGACAGGGAATCTCTATGGCTACACCTTC
TRBJ2-5 NA TRBV11-2 NA CASSLGLPETQYF TGTGCCAGCAGCTTAGGACTGCCAGAGACCCAGTACTTC
TRBJ2-3 NA TRBV9 TRBD1 CASSAPRGMGTDTQYF TGTGCCAGCAGCGCCCCCAGGGGGATGGGGACAGATACGCAGTATTTT
TRBJ2-7 NA TRBV4-2 NA CASSQVLASYEQYF TGTGCCAGCAGCCAAGTTCTGGCCAGCTACGAGCAGTACTTC
TRBJ2-1 NA TRBV18 TRBD1 CASSPNPGTGGNEQFF TGTGCCAGCTCACCCAACCCCGGGACAGGGGGTAATGAGCAGTTCTTC
TRBJ2-1 NA TRBV5-4 NA CASSLDSVYEQFF TGTGCCAGCAGCTTAGACTCAGTTTATGAGCAGTTCTTC
TRBJ2-7 NA TRBV6-5 NA CASSYGQIPIYEQYF TGTGCCAGCAGTTACGGACAAATCCCGATATACGAGCAGTACTTC
TRBJ2-1 NA TRBV7-2 TRBD2 CASSLDSGGARSYNEQFF TGTGCCAGCAGCTTGGATAGCGGGGGGGCCCGCTCCTACAATGAGCAGTTCTTC
TRBJ1-5 NA TRBV4-1 NA CASRERDFVNQPQHF TGCGCCAGCAGGGAACGCGACTTTGTAAATCAGCCCCAGCATTTT
TRBJ1-2 few TRBV30 TRBD1 CACNHKGARGYTF TGTGCCTGCAATCATAAGGGGGCGCGGGGCTACACCTTC
TRBJ1-2 NA TRBV6-2/TRBV6-3 NA CASSQTGEHGYTF TGTGCCAGCAGCCAAACGGGGGAGCATGGCTACACCTTC
TRBJ1-6 once TRBV18 NA CASSPGRDLTLHF TGTGCCAGCTCACCGGGGCGGGATCTGACCCTCCACTTT
TRBJ2-1 once TRBV4-3 TRBD1 CASSQDLSARQGDNEQFF TGCGCCAGCAGCCAAGATTTATCGGCGAGACAGGGAGACAATGAGCAGTTCTTC
TRBJ1-2 NA TRBV11-3 TRBD1 CASSQNRGAYGYTF TGTGCCAGCAGTCAGAACAGGGGCGCCTATGGCTACACCTTC
TRBJ1-1 NA TRBV6-5 NA CASAKGGLGTEAFF TGTGCCAGCGCAAAAGGCGGGCTGGGCACTGAAGCTTTCTTT
TRBJ1-5 NA TRBV5-5 TRBD1 CASSPRQGAGNQPQHF TGTGCCAGCAGCCCCCGACAGGGGGCGGGCAATCAGCCCCAGCATTTT
TRBJ2-3 NA TRBV5-4 TRBD1 CASSLGTGRTDTQYF TGTGCCAGCAGCCTAGGGACAGGGCGCACAGATACGCAGTATTTT
TRBJ1-2 NA TRBV19 NA CASSIPRLRGYTF TGTGCCAGTAGTATCCCTCGTCTGAGGGGCTACACCTTC
TRBJ1-1 NA TRBV6-5 TRBD1 CASSGQGNTEAFF TGTGCCAGCTCGGGACAGGGGAACACTGAAGCTTTCTTT
TRBJ1-2 NA TRBV6-5 NA CASSYSELGYGYTF TGTGCCAGCAGTTACTCGGAGCTTGGCTATGGCTACACCTTC
TRBJ2-7 once TRBV5-5 TRBD2 CASSSGGFSVEQYF TGTGCCAGCAGCTCCGGGGGGTTTTCCGTCGAGCAGTACTTC
TRBJ2-1 NA TRBV10-3 NA CAIKANNEQFF TGTGCCATCAAAGCCAACAATGAGCAGTTCTTC
TRBJ1-6 NA TRBV5-1 NA CASSLRTAGSPLHF TGCGCCAGCAGCTTAAGGACTGCCGGGTCACCCCTCCACTTT